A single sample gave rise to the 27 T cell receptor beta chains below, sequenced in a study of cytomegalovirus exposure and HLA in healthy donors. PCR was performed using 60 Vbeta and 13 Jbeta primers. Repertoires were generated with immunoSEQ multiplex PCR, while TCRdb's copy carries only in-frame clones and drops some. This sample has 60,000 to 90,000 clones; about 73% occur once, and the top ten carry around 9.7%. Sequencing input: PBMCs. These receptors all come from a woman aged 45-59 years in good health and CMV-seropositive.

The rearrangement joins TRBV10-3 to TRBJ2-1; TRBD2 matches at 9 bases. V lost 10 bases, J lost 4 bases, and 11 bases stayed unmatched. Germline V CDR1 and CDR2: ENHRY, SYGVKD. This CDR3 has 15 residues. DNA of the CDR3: TGTGCCAGCCATAAGACTAGCGGACCATACAATGAGCAGTTCTTC. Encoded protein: CASHKTSGPYNEQFF.

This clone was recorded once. Here the CDR3 reads CASSPDRGSYEQYF. The CDR3 DNA sequence: TGTGCCAGCAGTCCCGACAGGGGTTCCTACGAGCAGTACTTC. J is TRBJ2-7 and V is TRBV6-5, with 8 nucleotides matching TRBD1. Germline assignment: CDR1 MNHEY and CDR2 SVGAGI. The CDR3 contains 14 residues. J gave up 1 base and V 5 bases, and 4 bases lay outside the gene matches.

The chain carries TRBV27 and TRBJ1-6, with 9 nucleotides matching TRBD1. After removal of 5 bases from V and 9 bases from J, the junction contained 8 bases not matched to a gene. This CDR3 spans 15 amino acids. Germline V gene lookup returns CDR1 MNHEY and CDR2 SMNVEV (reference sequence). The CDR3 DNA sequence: TGTGCCAGCAGTCTTAGGGGACAGGGAGGTTCACCCCTCCACTTT. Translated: CASSLRGQGGSPLHF.

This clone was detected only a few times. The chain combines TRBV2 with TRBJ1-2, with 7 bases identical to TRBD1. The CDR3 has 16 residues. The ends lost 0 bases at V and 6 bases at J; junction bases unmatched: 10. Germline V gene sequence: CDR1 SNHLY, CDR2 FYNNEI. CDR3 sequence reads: CASSEALPTGKDGYTF. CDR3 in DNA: TGTGCCAGCAGTGAAGCGCTTCCGACAGGGAAGGATGGCTACACCTTC.

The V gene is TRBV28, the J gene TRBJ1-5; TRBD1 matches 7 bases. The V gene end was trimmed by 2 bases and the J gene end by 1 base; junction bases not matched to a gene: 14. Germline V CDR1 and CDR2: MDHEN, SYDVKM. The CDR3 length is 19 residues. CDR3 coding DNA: TGTGCCAGCAGTTTAGGTATGAGGAAAGGGGGCGAGAGCAATCAGCCCCAGCATTTT. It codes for CASSLGMRKGGESNQPQHF.

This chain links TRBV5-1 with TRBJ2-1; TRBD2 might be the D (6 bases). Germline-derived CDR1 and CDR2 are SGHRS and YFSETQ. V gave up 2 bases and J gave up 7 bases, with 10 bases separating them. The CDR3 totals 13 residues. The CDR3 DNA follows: TGCGCCAGCAGCTTTGGTCGGGGGAATGAGCAGTTCTTC. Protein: CASSFGRGNEQFF.

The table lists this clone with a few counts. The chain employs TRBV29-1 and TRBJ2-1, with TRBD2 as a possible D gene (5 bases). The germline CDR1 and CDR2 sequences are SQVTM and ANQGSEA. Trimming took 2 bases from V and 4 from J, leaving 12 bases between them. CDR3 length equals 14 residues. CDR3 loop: CSVEPSGTYNEQFF. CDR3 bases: TGCAGCGTTGAACCCAGCGGAACTTACAATGAGCAGTTCTTC.

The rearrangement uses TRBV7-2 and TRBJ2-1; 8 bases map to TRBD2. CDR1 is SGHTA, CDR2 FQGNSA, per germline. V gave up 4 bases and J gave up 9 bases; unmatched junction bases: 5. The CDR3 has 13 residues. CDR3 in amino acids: CASSSSLAGEQFF. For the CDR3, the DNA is TGTGCCAGCAGCTCGTCGCTAGCGGGTGAGCAGTTCTTC.

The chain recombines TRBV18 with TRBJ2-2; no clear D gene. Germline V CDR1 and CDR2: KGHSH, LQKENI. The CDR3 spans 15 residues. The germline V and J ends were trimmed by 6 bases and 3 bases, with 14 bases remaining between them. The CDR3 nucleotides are TGTGCCAGCTCCCCCGGAGAGGCGGACACCGGGGAGCTGTTTTTT. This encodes CASSPGEADTGELFF.

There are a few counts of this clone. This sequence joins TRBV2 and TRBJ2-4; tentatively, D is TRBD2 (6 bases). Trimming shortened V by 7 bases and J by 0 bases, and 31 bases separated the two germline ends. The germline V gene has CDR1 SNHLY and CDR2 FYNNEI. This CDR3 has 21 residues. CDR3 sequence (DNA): TGTGCCAGCAATCCAGAAGAAACGTGGAGGGGCCTGAGCGGAGCCAAAAACATTCAGTACTTC. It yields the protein CASNPEETWRGLSGAKNIQYF.

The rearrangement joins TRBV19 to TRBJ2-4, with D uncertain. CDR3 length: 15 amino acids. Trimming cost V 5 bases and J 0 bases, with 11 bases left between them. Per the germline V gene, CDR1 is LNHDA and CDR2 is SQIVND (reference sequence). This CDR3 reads CASSPRDVAKNIQYF. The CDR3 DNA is TGTGCCAGTAGTCCCCGAGATGTAGCCAAAAACATTCAGTACTTC.

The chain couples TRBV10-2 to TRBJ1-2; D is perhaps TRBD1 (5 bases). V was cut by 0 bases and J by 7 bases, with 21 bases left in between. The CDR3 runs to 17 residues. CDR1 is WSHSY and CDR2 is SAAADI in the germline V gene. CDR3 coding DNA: TGCGCCAGCAGTGAGTCGCTGGGTGGGGCAGGGATGAGTGGCTACACCTTC. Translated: CASSESLGGAGMSGYTF.

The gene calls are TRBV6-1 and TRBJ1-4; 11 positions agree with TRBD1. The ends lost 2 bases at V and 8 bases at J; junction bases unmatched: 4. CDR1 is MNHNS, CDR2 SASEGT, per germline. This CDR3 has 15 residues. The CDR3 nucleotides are TGTGCCAGCAGTGAACGGGACAGGGGGGGCGAAAAACTGTTTTTT. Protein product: CASSERDRGGEKLFF.

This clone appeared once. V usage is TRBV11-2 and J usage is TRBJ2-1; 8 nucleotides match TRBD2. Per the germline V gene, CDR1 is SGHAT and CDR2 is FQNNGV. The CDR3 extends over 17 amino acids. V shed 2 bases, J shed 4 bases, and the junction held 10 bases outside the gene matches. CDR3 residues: CASSLLSTSGTYNEQFF. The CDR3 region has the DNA TGTGCCAGCAGCTTACTCTCTACTAGCGGTACATACAATGAGCAGTTCTTC. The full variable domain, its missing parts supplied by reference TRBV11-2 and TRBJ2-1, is EAGVAQSPRYKIIEKRQSVAFWCNPISGHATLYWYQQILGQGPKLLIQFQNNGVVDDSQLPKDRFSAERLKGVDSTLKIQPAKLEDSAVYLCASSLLSTSGTYNEQFFGPGTRLTVL.

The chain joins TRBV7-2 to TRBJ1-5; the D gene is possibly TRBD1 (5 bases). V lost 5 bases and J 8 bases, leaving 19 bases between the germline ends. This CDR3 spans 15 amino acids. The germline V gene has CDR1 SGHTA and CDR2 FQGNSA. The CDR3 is CASSPGGGLTKPQHF. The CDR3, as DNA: TGTGCCAGCAGCCCGGGGGGTGGCTTAACGAAGCCCCAGCATTTT.

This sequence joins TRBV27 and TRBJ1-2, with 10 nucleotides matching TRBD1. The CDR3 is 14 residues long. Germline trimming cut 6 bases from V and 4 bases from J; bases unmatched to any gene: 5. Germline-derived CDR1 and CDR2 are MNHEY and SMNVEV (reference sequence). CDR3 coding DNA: TGTGCCAGCAGGACAGGGGGCGCGGGCTATGGCTACACCTTC. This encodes CASRTGGAGYGYTF.

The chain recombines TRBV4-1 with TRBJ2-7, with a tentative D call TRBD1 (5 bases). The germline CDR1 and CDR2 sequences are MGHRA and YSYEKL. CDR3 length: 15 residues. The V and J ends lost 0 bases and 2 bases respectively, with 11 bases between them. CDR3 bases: TGCGCCAGCAGCCAAGACAGGGTGGGAACCTACGAGCAGTACTTC. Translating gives CASSQDRVGTYEQYF.

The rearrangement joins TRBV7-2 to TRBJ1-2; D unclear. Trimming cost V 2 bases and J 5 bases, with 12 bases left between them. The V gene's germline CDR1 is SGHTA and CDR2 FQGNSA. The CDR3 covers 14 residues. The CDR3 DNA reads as TGTGCCAGCAGCTTAAACGTGGACTCGTATGGCTACACCTTC. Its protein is CASSLNVDSYGYTF.

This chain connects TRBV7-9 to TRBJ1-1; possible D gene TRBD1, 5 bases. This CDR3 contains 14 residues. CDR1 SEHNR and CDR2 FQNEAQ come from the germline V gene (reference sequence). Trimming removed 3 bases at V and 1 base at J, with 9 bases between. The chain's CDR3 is CASSFDSPNTEAFF. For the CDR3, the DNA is TGTGCCAGCAGCTTCGACAGCCCGAACACTGAAGCTTTCTTT.

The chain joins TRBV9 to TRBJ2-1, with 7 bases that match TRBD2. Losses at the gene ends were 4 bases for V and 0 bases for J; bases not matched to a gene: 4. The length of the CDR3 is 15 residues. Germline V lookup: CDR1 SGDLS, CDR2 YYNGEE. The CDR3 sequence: CASSPTSDSYNEQFF. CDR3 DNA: TGTGCCAGCAGCCCCACTAGCGACTCCTACAATGAGCAGTTCTTC.

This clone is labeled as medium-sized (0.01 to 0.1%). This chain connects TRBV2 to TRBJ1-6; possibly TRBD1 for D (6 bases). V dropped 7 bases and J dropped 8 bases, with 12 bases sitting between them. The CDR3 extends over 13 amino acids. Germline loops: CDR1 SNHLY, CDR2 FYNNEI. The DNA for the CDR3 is TGTGCCAGCAAACACAGGGTATATTCACCCCTCCACTTT. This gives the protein CASKHRVYSPLHF.

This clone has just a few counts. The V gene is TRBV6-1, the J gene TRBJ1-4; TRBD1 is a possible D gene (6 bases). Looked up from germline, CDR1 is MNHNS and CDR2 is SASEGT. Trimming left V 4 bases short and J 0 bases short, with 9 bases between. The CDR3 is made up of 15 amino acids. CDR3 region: CASSASGATNEKLFF. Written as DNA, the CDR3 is TGTGCCAGCAGTGCATCAGGGGCAACTAATGAAAAACTGTTTTTT.

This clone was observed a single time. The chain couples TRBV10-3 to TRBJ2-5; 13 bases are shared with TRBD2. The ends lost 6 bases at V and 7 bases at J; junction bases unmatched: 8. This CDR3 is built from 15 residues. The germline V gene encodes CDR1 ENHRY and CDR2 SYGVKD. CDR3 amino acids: CAISTSGGASGTQYF. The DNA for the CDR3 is TGTGCCATCAGCACTAGCGGGGGGGCCTCAGGGACCCAGTACTTC.

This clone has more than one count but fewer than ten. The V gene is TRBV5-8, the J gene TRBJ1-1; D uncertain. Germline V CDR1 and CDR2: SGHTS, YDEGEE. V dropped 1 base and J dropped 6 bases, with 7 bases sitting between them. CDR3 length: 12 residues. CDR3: CASSLMEPEAFF. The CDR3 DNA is TGTGCCAGCAGCTTGATGGAGCCTGAAGCTTTCTTT.

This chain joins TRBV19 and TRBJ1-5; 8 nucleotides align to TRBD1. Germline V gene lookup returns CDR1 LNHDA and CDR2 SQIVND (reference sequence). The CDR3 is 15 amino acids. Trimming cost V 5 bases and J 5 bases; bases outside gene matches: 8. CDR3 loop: CASSEQGADYQPQHF. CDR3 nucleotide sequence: TGTGCCAGTAGTGAGCAGGGGGCCGATTATCAGCCCCAGCATTTT.

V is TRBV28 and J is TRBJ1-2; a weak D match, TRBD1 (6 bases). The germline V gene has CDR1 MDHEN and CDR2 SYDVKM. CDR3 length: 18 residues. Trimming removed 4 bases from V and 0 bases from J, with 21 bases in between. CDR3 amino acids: CASSSHRASVRSNYGYTF. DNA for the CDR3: TGTGCCAGCAGTTCGCACAGGGCGTCCGTTCGGTCTAACTATGGCTACACCTTC.

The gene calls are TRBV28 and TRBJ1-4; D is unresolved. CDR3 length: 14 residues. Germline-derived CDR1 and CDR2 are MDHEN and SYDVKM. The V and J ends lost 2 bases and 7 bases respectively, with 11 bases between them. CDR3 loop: CASSLRWRGEKLFF. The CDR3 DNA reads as TGTGCCAGCAGTTTAAGGTGGCGGGGTGAAAAACTGTTTTTT.